This T cell receptor beta chain emerged from a study of tumor-infiltrating lymphocytes in primary liver carcinoma. Across the whole study: All patients, whether men or women, fell within 30 to 69 years of age. Study-level findings and limits: Tumors reached a significantly greater top-250-clone fraction than blood did (p = 0.039). Less overlap was seen in tumor-adjacent and tumor-blood pairs than in tumor region pairs.

Synthesis of TCR beta cDNA was carried out from about 0.55 ug total RNA with a constant-region primer. Three rounds of nested multiplex PCR with slightly modified ARM-PCR produced TCR beta libraries. It was with TRBV1-TRBV30 forward primers and a C-beta reverse primer that the first two PCR rounds were run, at approximately 10 cycles each. TCRdb re-called the multiplex PCR reads through MiXCR, storing one row per CDR3 protein. Among about 310,000 distinct CDR3 sequences listed, more than 55% were seen once. Extraction also yielded germline DNA, while blood RNA was obtained from unsorted whole blood. Those patients suffered from chronic HBV infection and were treatment-naive. As concerns this clonotype: Its matching antigen is unknown. A junction end diverges from the germline sequence, so it may reflect a read error.

Per germline, CDR1 SQVTM and CDR2 ANQGSEA. This CDR3 is 15 amino acids long. The receptor was derived from a man between 40 and 49 years old with primary liver carcinoma and hepatitis B virus infection. The material sequenced was peripheral blood. The chain recombines TRBV29-1 with TRBJ1-2; a possible D gene is TRBD1 (5 bases). DNA of the CDR3: TGCAGCGTTGGTCAGGGCTGGGGCATGGGCTATGACTACACATTC. Translated, it gives CSVGQGWGMGYDYTF.